What follows is one T cell receptor beta chain and its context. Amplification used 60 Vbeta primers and 13 Jbeta primers. TCRdb's copy holds only in-frame clones and misses some; the assay was immunoSEQ multiplex PCR. Of some 90,000 clones in the sample, approximately 78% were seen once. These data originate in a study of cytomegalovirus exposure and HLA in healthy donors. The V gene lost 3 bases and the J gene lost 4 bases, with 15 bases spanning the gap. The germline V gene encodes CDR1 MGHRA and CDR2 YSYEKL. The length of the CDR3 is 16 residues. The sequenced sample consisted of PBMCs. The sequence was collected from a male donor in good health and CMV-seropositive. This rearrangement joins TRBV4-1 to TRBJ2-2, with TRBD2 as a possible D gene (7 bases). The DNA of the CDR3 is TGCGCCAGCAGCCACGAAAGGGGGGAGGGCACCGGGGAGCTGTTTTTT. The encoded protein is CASSHERGEGTGELFF.